This TCR beta chain was captured by sequencing in a study of cytomegalovirus exposure and HLA in healthy donors. About this clone itself: The same CDR3 arises from other DNA sequences in this sample as well.

Germline V gives CDR1 SGHRS, CDR2 YFSETQ. The CDR3 consists of 14 residues. After removal of 0 bases from V and 8 bases from J, the junction contained 4 bases not matched to a gene. TCRdb's copy holds only in-frame clones and misses some; the assay was immunoSEQ multiplex PCR. This table holds tens of thousands of clones, 90% to 95% found once. The sample consisted of PBMCs. The V and J genes are TRBV5-1 and TRBJ1-4; 7 bases fit TRBD1. The sequence derives from a young woman in good health and CMV-seronegative. CDR3 nucleotides: TGCGCCAGCAGCTTGGGACAGGGTGGGGAAAAACTGTTTTTT. Translated, it gives CASSLGQGGEKLFF.